These T cell receptor beta chains were read from a single sample in a study of CD4 and CD8 cells across lung adenocarcinoma regions. TCRdb re-called the PCR reads through MiXCR, storing one row per CDR3 protein. The sample records around 11,000 distinct CDR3 sequences, 53% being singletons. The source material was CD4+ T cells from the center of a lung tumor. The origin of the receptors is a male donor with lung adenocarcinoma. The CD4 and CD8 labels of this study may be unreliable. Both conserved end residues are part of each CDR3. D genes are given only for firm matches. Clone size is given for some rows only: seen once, a few or many times, or a class if the clone is expanded.

d_call	v_call	clone_size	cdr3_length	j_call	cdr3_nt	cdr3_aa
NA	TRBV27	large	14	TRBJ2-1	TGTGCCAGCAGTTCCTGGGGCGCCGGGAATGAGCAGTTCTTC	CASSSWGAGNEQFF
NA	TRBV7-2	NA	15	TRBJ2-5	TGTGCCAGCAGCTTAGGTCGCCAAGGGCAAGAGACCCAGTACTTC	CASSLGRQGQETQYF
NA	TRBV6-2/TRBV6-3	NA	13	TRBJ2-7	TGTGCCAGCAGTTACGGAGAGGGCCTCGAGCAGTACTTC	CASSYGEGLEQYF
NA	TRBV6-1	NA	15	TRBJ2-5	TGTGCCAGCAGGGAGGGTGGCGGTGGGCAAGAGACCCAGTACTTC	CASREGGGGQETQYF
TRBD2	TRBV12-3/TRBV12-4	medium-sized	15	TRBJ2-1	TGTGCCAACAGCCACACTAGCGGGGAGTACATTGAGCAGTTCTTC	CANSHTSGEYIEQFF
TRBD1	TRBV6-5	NA	14	TRBJ2-4	TGTGCCAGCAGTTCGGGGACAGGGTTCGGCATTCAGTACTTC	CASSSGTGFGIQYF
NA	TRBV6-1	NA	15	TRBJ2-2	TGTGCCAGGGGCAAGCTGGACGCGAGCACCGAGGAGCTGTTTTTT	CARGKLDASTEELFF
NA	TRBV12-3/TRBV12-4	NA	13	TRBJ2-7	TGTGCCAGCAGTTTAGCCAATCCAGGCGAGCAGTACTTC	CASSLANPGEQYF
TRBD2	TRBV6-1	NA	15	TRBJ2-3	TGTGCCAGCAGACGGGACGGGGGGTACCCAGAGACCCAGTATTTC	CASRRDGGYPETQYF
NA	TRBV6-5	many	13	TRBJ1-2	TGTGCCAGCAGTTACTCCCCTTTCGGGGGCTACACCTTC	CASSYSPFGGYTF
NA	TRBV6-1	NA	16	TRBJ2-3	TGTGCCAGCAGGGGGACGGGGGGCGGGGGCAAAGATACGCAGTATTTT	CASRGTGGGGKDTQYF
TRBD1	TRBV11-3	few	15	TRBJ2-3	TGTGCCAGCAGCCCTAGACAGGGGGCAACAGATACGCAGTATTTT	CASSPRQGATDTQYF
NA	TRBV28	NA	13	TRBJ1-1	TGTGCCAGCAGTTTGACAGAGTACACTGAAGCTTTCTTT	CASSLTEYTEAFF
NA	TRBV27	NA	13	TRBJ2-3	TGTGCCAGCAGGGGCCAGGACCGGGATACGCAGTATTTT	CASRGQDRDTQYF
NA	TRBV6-8	once	14	TRBJ2-4	TGCGCCGGCACGGGGCTGTACTCCAAAAATATTCAGTACTTC	CAGTGLYSKNIQYF
NA	TRBV12-3/TRBV12-4	few	13	TRBJ1-1	TGTGCCAGCAGCCCGGTAGCGAACACTGAAGCTTTCTTT	CASSPVANTEAFF
TRBD2	TRBV6-5	NA	19	TRBJ2-3	TGTGCCAGCAGTTCCACCGGGCGGGCGGGGGGCCGAGGCCCAGATACGCAGTATTTC	CASSSTGRAGGRGPDTQYF
NA	TRBV12-3/TRBV12-4	medium-sized	11	TRBJ2-3	TGTGCCAGCATCCGTTCAGATACGCAGTATTTT	CASIRSDTQYF
TRBD2	TRBV20-1	once	18	TRBJ2-1	TGCAGTGCTAGAGATGCTAGAACTAGCGGGGGGCGTTACAATGAGCAGTTCTTC	CSARDARTSGGRYNEQFF
NA	TRBV6-1	NA	15	TRBJ2-7	TGTGCCAGCACCCCGGTCAGGGGCGGCAAAAATGCGCAGTACTTC	CASTPVRGGKNAQYF
TRBD2	TRBV4-1	many	15	TRBJ2-3	TGCGCCAGCAGCCCTAGACTAGCGAATCCAGATACGCAGTATTTT	CASSPRLANPDTQYF
NA	TRBV6-1	few	14	TRBJ2-7	TGTGCCAGCAGTGTGGGCCCTGAAGGTGACGAGCAGTACTTC	CASSVGPEGDEQYF
NA	TRBV12-3/TRBV12-4	once	14	TRBJ2-5	TGTGCCAGCAGTGGGGACAAGCAGCAAGAGACCCAGTACTTC	CASSGDKQQETQYF
TRBD1	TRBV12-3/TRBV12-4	few	14	TRBJ1-1	TGTGCCAGCAGCCTGGGACAGGGGGTCACCGAAGCTTTCTTT	CASSLGQGVTEAFF
NA	TRBV27	NA	19	TRBJ2-3	TGTGCCAGCCGCCCTGGAGGACTATCGGCACCCAGAGCCAAAAACATGCAGTATTTT	CASRPGGLSAPRAKNMQYF
TRBD1	TRBV11-2	once	14	TRBJ1-1	TGTGCCAGCAGCCTTAACGAAGGACAGGGGGAAGCTTTCTTT	CASSLNEGQGEAFF
NA	TRBV6-1	NA	14	TRBJ1-4	TGTGCCAGCAGTGAGGGGGTATTCGAAGAAAAACTGTTTTTT	CASSEGVFEEKLFF
NA	TRBV10-3	NA	15	TRBJ2-1	TGTGCCATCAGTGATAGAGGGCCCTCCTACAATGAGCAGTTCTTC	CAISDRGPSYNEQFF
TRBD2	TRBV6-5	medium-sized	14	TRBJ2-1	TGTGCCAGCAGTTTCGGGACTAGCGGGGGCCAGATGTTCTTC	CASSFGTSGGQMFF
NA	TRBV27	NA	12	TRBJ1-2	TGTGCCAGCAGTGGGGGGGACTATGGCTACACCTTC	CASSGGDYGYTF
NA	TRBV6-2/TRBV6-3	NA	13	TRBJ2-7	TGTGCCACCAGAGACAGGCGCTCCTACGAGCAGTACTTC	CATRDRRSYEQYF
TRBD2	TRBV6-1	NA	17	TRBJ2-1	TGTGCCAGCAGCCCAAGACTAGCGGGAGGGCTAGGTAATGAGCAGTTCTTC	CASSPRLAGGLGNEQFF
NA	TRBV27	medium-sized	15	TRBJ2-6	TGTGCCAGCAGTCCCGGGGGCTCTGGGGCCAACGTCCTGACTTTC	CASSPGGSGANVLTF